This T cell receptor beta chain is from a study of T cells in localized non-small cell lung cancer. Clones were read by immunoSEQ multiplex PCR, and TCRdb kept only the in-frame ones, dropping some. The sample contains more than 30,000 clones, approximately 81% of which appear only once. A remark on this clone: Antigen: not known.

The CDR3 is 14 residues long. Losses at the gene ends were 5 bases for V and 1 base for J; bases not matched to a gene: 2. The V gene's germline CDR1 is MRHNA and CDR2 SNTAGT. Findings and limits, study-wide: Highest T cell clonality was seen in uninvolved adjacent lung, surpassing that measured in tumor. Adjacent lung exhibited a median of 57 among the 100 most abundant tumor clones.

The chain has TRBV6-4 and TRBJ1-2, with TRBD1 matching over 9 bases. This specimen was peripheral blood, taken before any cancer treatment. This TCR was sampled from a male donor at least 60 years old with stage II squamous cell lung carcinoma. The CDR3 DNA is TGTGCCAGCAGTCGGACAGGGGATAACTATGGCTACACCTTC. Encoded protein: CASSRTGDNYGYTF.